This T cell receptor beta chain emerged from a study of T cells in women clearing cervical HPV infection (dated by TCRdb to 2017 to 2018). In terms of the full investigation: The cases were about 25 women with histologically confirmed HPV16-related CIN3 or worse, and 2 of these cases were invasive cancers. The controls were some 23 women whose single incident HPV16 infection cleared within 12 months with no development of precancer or cancer. Blood from cases was collected at the visit where the lesion was first found, while blood from controls was collected once the infection could no longer be detected. Among cases, blood sampling came a median of approximately 150 days after lesion detection, with an interquartile range of roughly 85 to 200 days. Because only a few women had HLA typing data, the possibility that HLA type acted as a confounder could not be ruled out. The exploratory proof-of-principle case-control study was nested within the Guanacaste HPV Natural History Study in Costa Rica and compared TCR repertoires across cervical HPV16 outcomes. Cases and controls were matched on year of sample collection and on age within five years. Cases had a median age of about 34 years and controls had a median age of around 40, with no significant differences in baseline characteristics. In the parent cohort, about 10,000 women aged 18 or older were enrolled in Guanacaste, Costa Rica, during about 1992 to 1994 and then followed for approximately 7 years. As quality controls, five blinded duplicates were added to each group, bringing the total to approximately 60 samples made up of around 50 participants and approximately 10 replicates.

A remark on this clone: Its antigen remains undetermined. The read is 3 residues too short to cover the CDR3 end, so that end is filled in from the germline J gene.

TCR beta CDR3 regions were amplified by multiplex PCR using the immunoSEQ assay from an average of around 1,200 ng genomic DNA per sample. To correct primer bias, the assay used a complete synthetic TCR repertoire to set an amplification baseline. The amplicons were sequenced on the Illumina platform. Processing in the source paper ran as follows. Error correction of the sequences involved clustering with frequency ratios plus a modified nearest-neighbor algorithm, after which the sequences were analyzed in the immunoSEQ Analyzer using IMGT gene definitions. At each rarefaction depth, TCR richness and evenness were averaged across 20 rarefaction repeats, and samples with fewer sequences than that depth were excluded. V, D and J gene relative abundances were compared between groups with Wilcoxon rank sum tests, applying FDR correction. Blinded duplicates gave an intraclass correlation of approximately 96% for TCR richness and an average of around 83% across 66 gene segments. TCRdb mirrors the immuneACCESS table, restricted to in-frame sequences. Some clones are absent from its copies; in checked studies, under half trace to an unresolved V gene, and the reason for the others is unknown. The V and J calls and clone size are taken from that table; D and trimming were inferred from the DNA. The sample's own table lists 11,000 or so clones. The ten largest clones add up to roughly a quarter of the sample.

V loses 1 base of germline sequence and J loses 3 bases, and the interval between the two ends is 6 bases. CDR1 and CDR2 were assigned from the germline V gene as SGDLS and YYNGEE. The CDR3 goes from the cysteine to the phenylalanine over 13 residues. The 30 bases shown cover part of the CDR3, and their frame starts at base 1. Every participant had a single incident cervical HPV16 infection, and women with prevalent HPV16 infections were excluded. Cervical HPV DNA was detected by MY09/MY11 PCR and genotyped by dot-blot hybridization. Fifteen mL of heparinized blood was centrifuged, after which the buffy coat was aliquoted, frozen at -30 degrees C, and then stored at -80 degrees C. QIAGEN kits were used to extract genomic DNA from the buffy coat specimens. Broader findings and caveats from the paper: By combining richness with V gene abundances, random forest classifiers separated cases from controls with an estimated AUC of 0.75 to 0.9. TRBV6-7 relative abundance was lower in cases than in controls (approximately 0.11% versus 0.16%; Bonferroni P = 0.0008). Significantly higher TCR repertoire richness was observed in CIN3+ cases than in controls across sequencing depths, whereas no difference in evenness was found. The cross-sectional design could not show whether associations preceded infection or resulted from it; effector/memory subsets and HPV-specific T cells were not isolated. T-cell numbers per sample were unknown, so richness differences could reflect varying T-cell content rather than repertoire biology.

The chain links TRBV9 with TRBJ2-3; no D gene can be assigned with confidence. What was sequenced was blood buffy coat. The TCR sequence derives from a woman between 18 and 70 years old with a cervical HPV16 infection that either progressed to CIN3+ or cleared (not recorded which). The CDR3 is CASSVTTTDTQYF. The CDR3 DNA, read in part, is TGTGCCAGCAGCGTAACTACTACAGATACG.